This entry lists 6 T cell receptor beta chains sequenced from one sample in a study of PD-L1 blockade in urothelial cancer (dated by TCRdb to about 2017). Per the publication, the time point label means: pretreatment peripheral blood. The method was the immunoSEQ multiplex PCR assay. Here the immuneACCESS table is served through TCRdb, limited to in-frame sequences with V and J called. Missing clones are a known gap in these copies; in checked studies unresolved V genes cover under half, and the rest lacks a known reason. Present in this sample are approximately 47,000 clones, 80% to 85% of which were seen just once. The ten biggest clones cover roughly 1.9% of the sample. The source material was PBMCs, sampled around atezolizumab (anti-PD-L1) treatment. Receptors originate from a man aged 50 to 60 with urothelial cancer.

Here the CDR3 DNA reads TGCGCCAGCAGCTCTGGCAGGGCAGATGAAAAACTGTTTTTT. Translated, it gives CASSSGRADEKLFF. The chain combines TRBV5-1 with TRBJ1-4; perhaps TRBD1 as D (5 bases). The CDR3 is made up of 14 amino acids. V was cut by 3 bases and J by 6 bases, with 12 bases left in between. Germline CDR1 reads SGHRS; CDR2 reads YFSETQ.

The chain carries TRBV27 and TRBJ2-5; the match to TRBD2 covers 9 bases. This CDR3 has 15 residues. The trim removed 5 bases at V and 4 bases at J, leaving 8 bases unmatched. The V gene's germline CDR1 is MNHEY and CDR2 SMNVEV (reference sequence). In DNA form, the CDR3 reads TGTGCCAGCAGTAGCACACGAGCGGGAGGAGAGACCCAGTACTTC. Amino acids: CASSSTRAGGETQYF.

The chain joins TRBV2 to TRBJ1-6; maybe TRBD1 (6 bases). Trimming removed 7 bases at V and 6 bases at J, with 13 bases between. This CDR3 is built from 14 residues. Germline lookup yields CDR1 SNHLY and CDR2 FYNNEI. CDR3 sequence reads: CASTITGLNSPLHF. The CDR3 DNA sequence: TGTGCCAGCACGATCACAGGGCTTAATTCACCCCTCCACTTT.

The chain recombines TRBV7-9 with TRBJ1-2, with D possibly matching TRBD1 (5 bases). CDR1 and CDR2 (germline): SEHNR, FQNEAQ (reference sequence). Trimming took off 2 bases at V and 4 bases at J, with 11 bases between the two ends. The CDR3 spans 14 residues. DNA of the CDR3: TGTGCCAGCAGCTTAAATCAGGGAATCTATGGCTACACCTTC. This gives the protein CASSLNQGIYGYTF.

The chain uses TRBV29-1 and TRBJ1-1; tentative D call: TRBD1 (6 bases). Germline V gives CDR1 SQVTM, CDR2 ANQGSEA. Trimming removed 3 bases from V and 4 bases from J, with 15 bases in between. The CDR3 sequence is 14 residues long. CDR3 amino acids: CSVDRTGQGTEAFF. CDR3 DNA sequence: TGCAGCGTTGACAGAACAGGGCAGGGCACTGAAGCTTTCTTT.

In DNA, the CDR3 is TGCGCCAGCAGCTTGGCTGGGGGAGGGCCCAACAATGAGCAGTTCTTC. Protein: CASSLAGGGPNNEQFF. V gene TRBV5-1 combines with J gene TRBJ2-1, with 7 positions matching TRBD2. The CDR3 sequence is 16 residues long. Trimming took 0 bases from V and 5 from J; bases not matched to a gene: 8. Germline CDR1 reads SGHRS; CDR2 reads YFSETQ.